Listed below are T cell receptor beta chains from one sample, sequenced in a study of cytomegalovirus exposure and HLA in healthy donors. This table comes from immunoSEQ multiplex PCR, and its TCRdb copy is limited to in-frame clones, with some not included. Counted here are about 120,000 clones, roughly 90% occurring once; the ten biggest clones make up about 6.3%. Sequenced: PBMCs. Receptors were obtained from a woman aged 18 to 35 in good health and CMV-seropositive. Both conserved end residues are trimmed from each CDR3. Fields, in order: D gene, V gene, J gene, CDR3 protein. D genes are given only for firm matches.

.	TRBV29-1	TRBJ1-2	SVYRAGYT
TRBD2	TRBV7-2	TRBJ2-1	ASSLGQRGWYNEQF
TRBD1	TRBV5-4	TRBJ2-7	ASSSMTGTGGHEQY
.	TRBV19	TRBJ1-4	ASSISQANNEKLF
.	TRBV30	TRBJ2-5	AWSVLSSSRGETQY
TRBD1	TRBV7-9	TRBJ1-1	ASSLDKTGTTEAF
.	TRBV4-1	TRBJ1-4	ASSQEPQGLNEKLF
.	TRBV30	TRBJ2-6	AWSVGTAGANVLT
TRBD2	TRBV6-1	TRBJ2-1	ASSDLAGAYNEQF
TRBD1	TRBV13	TRBJ2-7	ASSPTGTGAHEQY
TRBD2	TRBV7-2	TRBJ2-1	ASSLFSLAGEVEQF
.	TRBV6-6	TRBJ2-7	ASSARRGAYEQY
.	TRBV9	TRBJ1-2	ASSVGPGNYGYT
.	TRBV11-2	TRBJ1-1	ASSLRWRRTTEAF
.	TRBV10-3	TRBJ1-2	AISAETVYGYT